This entry lists 12 T cell receptor beta chains sequenced from one sample in a study of a mutant IDH1 vaccine in newly diagnosed glioma. Profiled with immunoSEQ multiplex PCR; TCRdb holds only in-frame clones, not every one. The sample shows about 66,000 clones, 80% to 90% of them seen only once. Specified time point: baseline, week 1 (first vaccination visit). Treatment in this sample: pre-vaccination baseline after standard-of-care therapy. The sequencing used PBMCs, collected from a glioma patient treated with radiotherapy, temozolomide or both. These TCRs come from a man aged 30 to 39 with glioma.

The chain combines TRBV18 with TRBJ2-6; no clear D gene. Germline V gene sequence: CDR1 KGHSH, CDR2 LQKENI. V was cut by 4 bases and J by 0 bases, with 10 bases left in between. This CDR3 is 16 amino acids long. Here the CDR3 DNA reads TGTGCCAGCTCACGAGTTGTTGACTCTGGGGCCAACGTCCTGACTTTC. This gives the protein CASSRVVDSGANVLTF.

The rearrangement links TRBV19 to TRBJ1-2; the match to TRBD1 covers 7 bases. Germline assignment: CDR1 LNHDA and CDR2 SQIVND (reference sequence). The CDR3 covers 13 residues. The V and J ends lost 3 bases and 3 bases, in that order; junction bases with no gene match: 1. CDR3 loop: CASSIDRDYGYTF. Here the CDR3 DNA reads TGTGCCAGTAGTATTGACAGGGACTATGGCTACACCTTC.

The CDR3 sequence is CASSPGKGRQPQHF. The CDR3 nucleotides read TGTGCCAGCAGTCCCGGGAAGGGCCGCCAGCCCCAGCATTTT. The gene calls are TRBV6-6 and TRBJ1-5; D is unresolved. This CDR3 contains 14 residues. V was pared by 5 bases and J by 7 bases, with 15 bases between. Germline CDR1 MNHNY, CDR2 SVGAGI (reference sequence).

The chain joins TRBV7-6 to TRBJ2-3, with 10 bases lining up with TRBD2. The CDR3 length is 15 residues. CDR1 and CDR2 (germline): SGHVS, FNYEAQ. The trim removed 6 bases at V and 5 bases at J, leaving 8 bases unmatched. CDR3 nucleotides: TGTGCCAGCAGTCGAAGCGGGGGGGCAATAGATACGCAGTATTTT. The encoded protein is CASSRSGGAIDTQYF.

The chain has TRBV15 and TRBJ2-7; the match to TRBD1 covers 7 bases. J lost 5 bases, V lost 1 base, and 5 bases had no gene match. Germline-derived CDR1 and CDR2 are LNHNV and YYDKDF (reference sequence). This CDR3 comprises 14 residues. The CDR3 DNA follows: TGTGCCACCAGCAGAGGGACAGGCCGGGACGAGCAGTACTTC. As protein: CATSRGTGRDEQYF.

V and J are TRBV5-6 and TRBJ1-1; D remains unclear. Germline values: CDR1 SGHDT, CDR2 YYEEEE. Between the trimmed V and J ends, which lost 3 bases and 1 base, there was a span of 10 bases. The CDR3 length is 14 residues. The CDR3 is CASSSFGRNTEAFF. CDR3 sequence (DNA): TGTGCCAGCAGCTCGTTTGGGAGGAACACTGAAGCTTTCTTT. Supplemented by reference TRBV5-6 and TRBJ1-1, the full variable domain reads DAGVTQSPTHLIKTRGQQVTLRCSPKSGHDTVSWYQQALGQGPQFIFQYYEEEERQRGNFPDRFSGHQFPNYSSELNVNALLLGDSALYLCASSSFGRNTEAFFGQGTRLTVV.

The genes are TRBV11-3 and TRBJ2-3, with 9 bases aligning to TRBD2. The CDR3 is 17 amino acids. V gave up 1 base and J gave up 3 bases; unmatched junction bases: 8. Germline V CDR1 and CDR2: SGHNT, YENEEA. The CDR3 reads CASSLGVSGGLTDTQYF. Here the CDR3 DNA reads TGTGCCAGCAGCTTAGGTGTTAGCGGGGGATTAACAGATACGCAGTATTTT.

In its sample, this clone was seen once. V gene TRBV27 combines with J gene TRBJ1-6; D gene uncertain. There are 20 residues in the CDR3. Trimming left V 6 bases short and J 0 bases short, with 24 bases between. From germline, CDR1 is MNHEY and CDR2 SMNVEV (reference sequence). This CDR3 reads CASSFSTLSRAGSYNSPLHF. The CDR3 bases are TGTGCCAGCAGCTTCTCTACTCTCTCACGGGCCGGCTCCTATAATTCACCCCTCCACTTT.

The chain links TRBV6-1 to TRBJ2-2; tentative D call: TRBD1 (5 bases). Germline values: CDR1 MNHNS, CDR2 SASEGT. This CDR3 has 16 amino acids. Trimming removed 3 bases from V and 0 bases from J, with 11 bases in between. The CDR3 DNA sequence: TGTGCCAGCAGTGACCGGACACGACCGAACACCGGGGAGCTGTTTTTT. Its translation is CASSDRTRPNTGELFF.

V gene TRBV9 combines with J gene TRBJ2-3; perhaps TRBD2 as D (6 bases). From germline, CDR1 is SGDLS and CDR2 YYNGEE. This CDR3 spans 15 amino acids. Deletions cut 0 bases from V and 0 bases from J, with 8 bases between. The CDR3 sequence is CASSVDRGSTDTQYF. The DNA for the CDR3 is TGTGCCAGCAGCGTAGATCGGGGGAGCACAGATACGCAGTATTTT.

The chain uses TRBV5-8 and TRBJ1-5; D may be TRBD1 (5 bases). Trimming stripped 6 bases from V and 3 bases from J, with 13 bases between. The CDR3 consists of 14 residues. Germline-derived CDR1 and CDR2 are SGHTS and YDEGEE. DNA for the CDR3: TGTGCCAGCACCTTAGGGGTACCCAATCAGCCCCAGCATTTT. Protein: CASTLGVPNQPQHF.

This clone was seen more than once but under ten times. The V gene is TRBV10-1, the J gene TRBJ2-5; the D is unclear. This CDR3 has 15 residues. The V gene's germline CDR1 is WNHNN and CDR2 SYGVQD (reference sequence). V lost 2 bases, J lost 4 bases, and 14 bases lay in between. The CDR3 region has the DNA TGCGCCAGCAGTGAGCAGGCGACCCCGGGAGAGACCCAGTACTTC. Amino acids: CASSEQATPGETQYF.